The 22 T cell receptor beta chains presented below share a single source sample, sequenced in a study of blood T cell repertoires in COVID-19. Method: immunoSEQ multiplex PCR; TCRdb's copy keeps in-frame clones and lacks some. This sample yields roughly 31,000 clones, of which approximately 92% are seen a single time; approximately 15% belongs to the top ten. The source material was peripheral blood. The receptors originated from a man at least 80 years old with acute or convalescent COVID-19.

J is TRBJ1-3 and V is TRBV30; no clear D gene. CDR3 size: 13 residues. In germline, CDR1 is GTSNPN, CDR2 SVGIG (reference sequence). The CDR3 sequence is CAREGNAGNTIYF. DNA of the CDR3: TGTGCACGCGAGGGCAATGCTGGAAACACCATATATTTT.

This rearrangement joins TRBV27 to TRBJ2-1, with a tentative D call TRBD2 (6 bases). Germline assignment: CDR1 MNHEY and CDR2 SMNVEV (reference sequence). The CDR3 contains 15 residues. The V end was cut by 0 bases, the J end by 3 bases, with 9 bases between. This CDR3 reads CASSLSPGVYNEQFF. The CDR3 DNA follows: TGTGCCAGCAGTTTATCCCCGGGGGTCTACAATGAGCAGTTCTTC.

This chain joins TRBV5-1 and TRBJ1-2; D ambiguous. This CDR3 has 14 residues. Germline-derived CDR1 and CDR2 are SGHRS and YFSETQ. Trimming removed 4 bases from V and 2 bases from J, with 12 bases in between. The CDR3 bases are TGCGCCAGCAGCCATGCCGGGGAAAACTATGGCTACACCTTC. Its translation: CASSHAGENYGYTF.

This clone appeared a few times. The CDR3 region is CASSPRPPRTGSEVEKLFF. The CDR3 nucleotides are TGTGCCAGCTCACCAAGACCACCGAGGACAGGGTCCGAAGTTGAAAAACTGTTTTTT. This sequence joins TRBV18 and TRBJ1-4; 8 bases fit TRBD1. Germline V lookup: CDR1 KGHSH, CDR2 LQKENI. The CDR3 runs to 19 residues. With V trimmed by 2 bases and J by 7 bases, 18 bases remained unmatched.

This clone was observed a single time. This chain connects TRBV5-1 to TRBJ2-7, with a weak D call TRBD1 (5 bases). Trimming cost V 3 bases and J 1 base, with 11 bases left between them. The CDR3 length is 14 residues. Germline CDR1 and CDR2: SGHRS and YFSETQ. The CDR3 spells CASSSTQGSYEQYF. CDR3 DNA: TGCGCCAGCAGCTCGACCCAGGGTTCCTACGAGCAGTACTTC.

This chain connects TRBV19 to TRBJ2-2; 8 bases line up with TRBD2. The germline V gene encodes CDR1 LNHDA and CDR2 SQIVND (reference sequence). The CDR3 covers 16 residues. J was trimmed by 8 bases and V by 3 bases; bases with no gene match: 11. The CDR3 region is CASSILGLGPRGELFF. The CDR3 DNA sequence: TGTGCCAGTAGTATCTTGGGACTAGGTCCCAGGGGGGAGCTGTTTTTT.

This clone was counted once. CDR3: CASQAVLGSGGYTF. The CDR3 DNA sequence: TGTGCCAGCCAGGCCGTGCTGGGGTCGGGAGGCTACACCTTC. This chain links TRBV19 with TRBJ1-2; D gene ambiguous. This CDR3 is built from 14 residues. Germline V gene data show CDR1 as LNHDA and CDR2 as SQIVND (reference sequence). V was clipped by 9 bases and J by 8 bases, with 22 bases between them.

The V call is TRBV7-8, the J call TRBJ2-7; unclear D gene. Between the trimmed V and J ends, which lost 1 base and 3 bases, there was a span of 13 bases. This CDR3 has 15 residues. Germline-derived CDR1 and CDR2 are SGHVS and FQNEAQ. This CDR3 is CASSLGSPVNYEQYF. The CDR3 DNA sequence: TGTGCCAGCAGCTTAGGGTCCCCAGTTAACTACGAGCAGTACTTC.

The chain is built from TRBV29-1 and TRBJ1-3, with D uncertain. Per the germline V gene, CDR1 is SQVTM and CDR2 is ANQGSEA. The V gene lost 5 bases and the J gene lost 0 bases, with 8 bases spanning the gap. The CDR3 is 13 residues long. The DNA of the CDR3 is TGCAGCGTTCGGGAGCTCTCTGGAAACACCATATATTTT. Its protein is CSVRELSGNTIYF.

J is TRBJ2-1 and V is TRBV7-8, with D maybe TRBD1 (5 bases). CDR3 length: 18 residues. V was pared by 0 bases and J by 0 bases, with 15 bases between. CDR1 and CDR2 from the germline V gene are SGHVS and FQNEAQ. This CDR3 is CASSLALRVWGSYNEQFF. The CDR3 DNA reads as TGTGCCAGCAGCTTAGCGCTCAGGGTATGGGGCTCCTACAATGAGCAGTTCTTC.

This chain joins TRBV5-4 and TRBJ2-1; TRBD1 agrees at 8 bases. Germline V gene data show CDR1 as SGHNT and CDR2 as YYREEE (reference sequence). The CDR3 consists of 16 residues. V gave up 1 base and J gave up 5 bases; unmatched junction bases: 8. The CDR3 here is CASSLLGGTGHNEQFF. For the CDR3, the DNA is TGTGCCAGCAGCTTGCTAGGCGGGACAGGTCACAATGAGCAGTTCTTC.

This rearrangement joins TRBV6-1 to TRBJ2-7; 9 nucleotides line up with TRBD1. This CDR3 has 15 amino acids. The trim removed 3 bases at V and 5 bases at J, leaving 8 bases unmatched. Germline CDR1 reads MNHNS; CDR2 reads SASEGT. The CDR3 loop is CASSDRTGVLHEQYF. The CDR3 coding sequence is TGTGCCAGCAGTGACCGGACAGGGGTCTTACACGAGCAGTACTTC.

The table lists this clone with a count of one. The chain joins TRBV29-1 to TRBJ2-7; possibly TRBD2 for D (5 bases). Germline assignment: CDR1 SQVTM and CDR2 ANQGSEA. The CDR3 covers 14 residues. V shed 0 bases and J shed 3 bases, with 12 bases lying between them. The CDR3, as DNA: TGCAGCGTTGAAGATCGGAGGAGGAGCTACGAGCAGTACTTC. Amino acids: CSVEDRRRSYEQYF.

This clone came up once. The rearrangement uses TRBV7-3 and TRBJ1-1; no clear D gene. V was clipped by 3 bases and J by 0 bases, with 11 bases between them. Per the germline V gene, CDR1 is SGHTA and CDR2 is FQGTGA. The CDR3 length is 15 residues. CDR3 in DNA: TGTGCCAGCAGCTTGTGGGTTCGGGTGAACACTGAAGCTTTCTTT. Translating gives CASSLWVRVNTEAFF.

CDR3 bases: TGTGCCAGCAGCCTTCAGCCGGTGGCTAGCAATGAGCAGTTCTTC. As protein: CASSLQPVASNEQFF. This rearrangement joins TRBV7-2 to TRBJ2-1; D gene unclear. CDR1 is SGHTA, CDR2 FQGNSA, per germline. This CDR3 comprises 15 residues. Trimming shortened V by 5 bases and J by 6 bases, and 17 bases separated the two germline ends.

This chain connects TRBV6-4 to TRBJ2-1; a possible D gene is TRBD2 (6 bases). The CDR3 consists of 17 residues. Germline lookup yields CDR1 MRHNA and CDR2 SNTAGT. Deletions cut 4 bases from V and 7 bases from J, with 23 bases between. CDR3 amino acids: CASSARAGTPGGNEQFF. Here the CDR3 DNA reads TGTGCCAGCAGTGCCAGAGCAGGGACTCCCGGAGGGAATGAGCAGTTCTTC.

This clone was observed a single time. The chain combines TRBV2 with TRBJ2-1, with 11 bases aligning to TRBD2. CDR3 length: 17 residues. Trimming cost V 2 bases and J 4 bases; bases outside gene matches: 7. Germline V gives CDR1 SNHLY, CDR2 FYNNEI. As DNA, the CDR3 is TGTGCCAGCAGTGAAAGGGCCCTAGCGGGGGGATACAATGAGCAGTTCTTC. This encodes CASSERALAGGYNEQFF.

The genes are TRBV13 and TRBJ1-1; D possibly corresponds to TRBD1 (6 bases). In germline, CDR1 is PRHDT, CDR2 FYEKMQ (reference sequence). The CDR3 has 14 amino acids. Trimming shortened V by 5 bases and J by 5 bases, and 15 bases separated the two germline ends. The CDR3 spells CASSEGQPGTEAFF. The CDR3 nucleotides read TGTGCCAGCAGCGAAGGACAGCCGGGGACTGAAGCTTTCTTT.

The chain recombines TRBV6-5 with TRBJ2-3; 8 bases are shared with TRBD1. Germline-derived CDR1 and CDR2 are MNHEY and SVGAGI. This CDR3 comprises 14 residues. V lost 11 bases, J lost 0 bases, and 7 bases stayed unmatched. Here the CDR3 reads CAGKQGASTDTQYF. The CDR3 coding sequence is TGTGCCGGAAAGCAGGGGGCTAGCACAGATACGCAGTATTTT.

The chain carries TRBV7-2 and TRBJ1-5, with 7 nucleotides matching TRBD1. Germline CDR1 and CDR2: SGHTA and FQGNSA. The CDR3 covers 16 residues. The V and J ends lost 4 bases and 2 bases, in that order; junction bases with no gene match: 8. The CDR3 nucleotides are TGTGCCAGCAGCTACAGACAGGGTGGTGGCAATCAGCCCCAGCATTTT. Protein product: CASSYRQGGGNQPQHF.

The CDR3 coding sequence is TGCGCCAGCAGCCAGCTCCCGGGACTAGGCACAGATACGCAGTATTTT. It codes for CASSQLPGLGTDTQYF. The V and J genes are TRBV4-1 and TRBJ2-3; 8 bases are a match to TRBD2. The CDR3 runs to 16 residues. J was trimmed by 1 base and V by 3 bases; bases with no gene match: 6. Germline V gene data show CDR1 as MGHRA and CDR2 as YSYEKL.

This chain links TRBV3-1 (or the pseudogene TRBV3-2) with TRBJ1-1, with D tentatively TRBD1 (6 bases). Trimming pared 4 bases from V and 1 base from J, leaving 13 bases between. Per the germline V gene, CDR1 is LGHDT and CDR2 is YNNKEL (reference sequence). The CDR3 is made up of 15 amino acids. CDR3 sequence: CASSLRGAPNTEAFF. The CDR3 DNA follows: TGTGCCAGCAGCCTACGGGGGGCCCCGAACACTGAAGCTTTCTTT.